The 9 T cell receptor beta chains below all came from one sample that was sequenced in a study of shared clonotypes between healthy human individuals. Produced via immunoSEQ multiplex PCR; TCRdb's table is partial and in-frame only. The sample records 1,500,000 or so clones, around 97% being singletons. Sequencing used naive CD4+ T cells sorted from blood. Indicated subset: CD45RA+ positively selected. The receptors were gathered from a man aged 25 to 45 in good health.

The chain couples TRBV9 to TRBJ2-2; no definite D call. Trimming removed 3 bases from V and 4 bases from J, with 16 bases in between. Per germline, CDR1 SGDLS and CDR2 YYNGEE. The CDR3 loop spans 16 amino acids. The CDR3 reads CASSGRTKTLTGELFF. In DNA form, the CDR3 reads TGTGCCAGCAGCGGACGTACCAAGACCCTCACCGGGGAGCTGTTTTTT.

The V and J genes are TRBV2 and TRBJ2-7, with 9 bases lining up with TRBD1. With 8 bases clipped from V and 3 bases from J, the junction kept 23 bases outside the gene matches. CDR3 length: 19 residues. CDR1 is SNHLY and CDR2 is FYNNEI in the germline V gene. The CDR3 DNA sequence: TGTGCCAGCTCCCTCCGGGACAGGGCTATGTTCGGTGTACTCTACGAGCAGTACTTC. Translating it yields CASSLRDRAMFGVLYEQYF.

This chain uses TRBV19 with TRBJ2-3; D tentatively reads TRBD1 or TRBD2 (6 bases each). CDR1 is LNHDA and CDR2 is SQIVND in the germline V gene (reference sequence). CDR3 length: 14 residues. With 10 bases removed from V and 3 bases from J, the gap between germline ends came to 17 bases. The CDR3 spells CAIRDGGRTDTQYF. The CDR3 DNA is TGTGCCATCAGAGACGGGGGCCGGACAGATACGCAGTATTTT.

This chain connects TRBV7-9 to TRBJ2-7, with D maybe TRBD2 (7 bases). Trimming pared 1 base from V and 5 bases from J, leaving 21 bases between. Per germline, CDR1 SEHNR and CDR2 FQNEAQ (reference sequence). The CDR3 covers 17 residues. CDR3 sequence: CASSLGLGGAGFHEQYF. For the CDR3, the DNA is TGTGCCAGCAGCTTAGGATTAGGGGGGGCCGGTTTCCACGAGCAGTACTTC.

The chain employs TRBV28 and TRBJ2-3; 8 bases line up with TRBD1. CDR3 length: 16 amino acids. Germline V gene lookup returns CDR1 MDHEN and CDR2 SYDVKM. V lost 6 bases and J lost 5; bases outside the gene matches: 13. The CDR3 is CASRILGQGRVDTQYF. The CDR3 nucleotides are TGTGCCAGCAGAATACTAGGACAGGGAAGGGTAGATACGCAGTATTTT.

This clone was found once. The chain has TRBV30 and TRBJ1-4, with no clear D. CDR1 GTSNPN and CDR2 SVGIG come from the germline V gene (reference sequence). V shed 3 bases and J shed 7 bases, with 15 bases lying between them. CDR3 length equals 14 residues. The CDR3 DNA reads TGTGCCTGGAGCTGGCGGGCGGGGAGTGAAAAACTGTTTTTT. It specifies CAWSWRAGSEKLFF.

V and J are TRBV19 and TRBJ1-5; a possible D gene is TRBD1 (6 bases). The CDR3 extends over 16 amino acids. Trimming stripped 5 bases from V and 7 bases from J, with 21 bases between. Germline V CDR1 and CDR2: LNHDA, SQIVND (reference sequence). The DNA of the CDR3 is TGTGCCAGTAGTCAAACGGACAGCAGGGTTGGGCAGCCCCAGCATTTT. Translated, it gives CASSQTDSRVGQPQHF.

The rearrangement joins TRBV5-1 to TRBJ2-1; TRBD2 might be the D (6 bases). V was shortened by 2 bases and J by 7 bases, with 13 bases between the two germline ends. CDR1 is SGHRS, CDR2 YFSETQ, per germline. The CDR3 is 14 amino acids. The CDR3 spells CASSFFIGTNEQFF. The DNA of the CDR3 is TGCGCCAGCAGCTTTTTTATCGGGACTAATGAGCAGTTCTTC.

Worth noting for this clone: Additional DNA sequences in this sample encode the identical CDR3. The chain carries TRBV7-2 and TRBJ2-1; 12 nucleotides align to TRBD2. The J segment lost 4 bases and the V segment lost 5 bases, leaving 3 bases of the junction unmatched. Germline V gene sequence: CDR1 SGHTA, CDR2 FQGNSA. The CDR3 covers 15 residues. The CDR3 is CASSLGLAGYNEQFF. Written as DNA, the CDR3 is TGTGCCAGCAGCCTCGGACTAGCGGGGTACAATGAGCAGTTCTTC.